This T cell receptor (beta chain) was sequenced during a study of blood T cell repertoires in COVID-19. V trimming: 3 bases; J trimming: 4 bases; junction bases outside the gene matches: 5. CDR3 length: 17 amino acids. Germline assignment: CDR1 KGHSH and CDR2 LQKENI. As handled by the study authors: Amplification with reference gene primers provided the estimates of nucleated cell counts. Using immunoSEQ multiplex PCR, the repertoire was profiled, and TCRdb retains in-frame clones only, with some absent. V, J and clone size are those of that table, while D and trimming were read from the DNA. The sample lists 310,000 or so clones; under 90% were seen once.

The sequence was collected from a woman between 18 and 29 years old who had recovered from COVID-19. The chain has TRBV18 and TRBJ2-1, with 14 positions matching TRBD2. The sequencing input was PBMCs or T cells enriched from blood (not recorded which). CDR3 nucleotide sequence: TGTGCCAGCTCACCCCCAGGACTAGCGGGAGGATACAATGAGCAGTTCTTC. Its protein is CASSPPGLAGGYNEQFF. The full variable domain, completed using reference TRBV18 and TRBJ2-1, is NAGVMQNPRHLVRRRGQEARLRCSPMKGHSHVYWYRQLPEEGLKFMVYLQKENIIDESGMPKERFSAEFPKEGPSILRIQQVVRGDSAAYFCASSPPGLAGGYNEQFFGPGTRLTVL.